The 8 T cell receptor beta chains below were found in one sample sequenced in a study of CD8+ T cells in alopecia areata. RNA, once extracted, was reverse transcribed into cDNA for use as the sequencing template. Produced via immunoSEQ multiplex PCR; TCRdb's table is partial and in-frame only. The table has 50,000 to 70,000 clones, around 40% seen once. The source material was NKG2D-low CD8+ T cells sorted from blood. The receptors derive from a human donor with alopecia areata.

This chain joins TRBV7-8 and TRBJ2-5; D may match TRBD1 or TRBD2 (6 bases each). V shed 4 bases and J shed 7 bases, with 22 bases lying between them. The germline gives CDR1 SGHVS, CDR2 FQNEAQ. The CDR3 consists of 16 residues. The CDR3 spells CASSSIGGLAARTQYF. The CDR3 bases are TGTGCCAGCAGCTCAATAGGGGGACTGGCGGCCAGGACCCAGTACTTC.

This sequence joins TRBV7-6 and TRBJ2-5; maybe TRBD2 (5 bases). The germline gives CDR1 SGHVS, CDR2 FNYEAQ. The CDR3 length is 14 residues. V gave up 5 bases and J gave up 5 bases, with 15 bases separating them. The DNA of the CDR3 is TGTGCCAGCAGCCGGACGTCGCGCGGGGAGACCCAGTACTTC. Its translation is CASSRTSRGETQYF.

This clone has just one count. V is TRBV25-1 and J is TRBJ2-1; 7 bases agree with TRBD2. The CDR3 contains 16 residues. The ends lost 7 bases at V and 6 bases at J; junction bases unmatched: 15. CDR1 MGHDK and CDR2 SYGVNS come from the germline V gene. DNA for the CDR3: TGTGCCAGCATCGGACCGGGGGGTCCTGGGGGCAATGAGCAGTTCTTC. The encoded protein is CASIGPGGPGGNEQFF.

This clone came up a few times. V gene TRBV30 combines with J gene TRBJ1-1; 7 nucleotides line up with TRBD1. CDR1 and CDR2 from the germline V gene are GTSNPN and SVGIG (reference sequence). The V segment lost 1 base and the J segment 5 bases; nucleotides outside the gene matches: 4. This CDR3 region has 13 residues. The CDR3 DNA sequence: TGTGCCTGGAGTGAGGGGGCTGAGACTGAAGCTTTCTTT. Its protein product is CAWSEGAETEAFF.

This clone was observed many times. The V gene is TRBV10-3, the J gene TRBJ1-2; 12 bases are shared with TRBD1. The V segment lost 7 bases and the J segment 4 bases; nucleotides outside the gene matches: 7. The CDR3 is made up of 15 amino acids. In germline, CDR1 is ENHRY, CDR2 SYGVKD. The CDR3 coding sequence is TGTGCCATCAACCCCGGGACAGGGGGCGGCTATGGCTACACCTTC. Protein: CAINPGTGGGYGYTF.

J is TRBJ2-1 and V is TRBV4-3; tentative D call: TRBD2 (5 bases). There are 19 residues in the CDR3. From germline, CDR1 is LGHNA and CDR2 YSLEER. Between the trimmed V and J ends, which lost 1 base and 0 bases, there was a span of 19 bases. For the CDR3, the DNA is TGCGCCAGCAGCCAAGCCCCGTCCGGGGTTCAAAGCTCCTACAATGAGCAGTTCTTC. Encoded protein: CASSQAPSGVQSSYNEQFF.

This clone has more than one count but fewer than ten. The V gene is TRBV6-1, the J gene TRBJ1-5; D is uncertain. Germline V gene lookup returns CDR1 MNHNS and CDR2 SASEGT. The CDR3 is 13 residues long. Between the trimmed V and J ends, which lost 3 bases and 6 bases, there was a span of 9 bases. CDR3 nucleotide sequence: TGTGCCAGCAGTGAGGCAGTCGGTCAGCCCCAGCATTTT. This translates into CASSEAVGQPQHF.

This chain links TRBV4-2 with TRBJ1-1, with D possibly being TRBD1 (5 bases). The CDR3 is made up of 12 amino acids. Germline CDR1 is LGHNA and CDR2 is YNFKEQ. Trimming took off 4 bases at V and 6 bases at J, with 9 bases between the two ends. DNA for the CDR3: TGTGCCAGCAGCCTCGGGACCCCTGAAGCTTTCTTT. Its translation: CASSLGTPEAFF.